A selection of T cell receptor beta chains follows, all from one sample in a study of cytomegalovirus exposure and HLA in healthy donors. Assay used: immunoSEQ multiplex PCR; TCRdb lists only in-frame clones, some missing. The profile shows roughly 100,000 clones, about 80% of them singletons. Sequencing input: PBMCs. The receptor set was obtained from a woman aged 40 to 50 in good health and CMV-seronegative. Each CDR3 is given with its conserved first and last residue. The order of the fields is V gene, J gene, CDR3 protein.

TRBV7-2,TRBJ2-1,CASSATSGGEYNEQFF
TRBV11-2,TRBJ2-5,CASSLGLAGGRETQYF
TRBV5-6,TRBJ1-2,CASSSRDYYGYTF
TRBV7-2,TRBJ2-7,CASSLPGGFIGYEQYF
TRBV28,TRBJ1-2,CASNADRARGYTF
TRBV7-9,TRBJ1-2,CASRPSTDYGYTF
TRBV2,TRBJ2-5,CASSGTGIDGETQYF
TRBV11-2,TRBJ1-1,CASSLVGLAAFF
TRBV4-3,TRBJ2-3,CASSQDNRRRLAGVTDTQYF
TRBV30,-,CAWSEGLAASYEQYF
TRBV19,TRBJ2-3,CASSIGTSTDTQYF
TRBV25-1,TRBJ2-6,CASHRSGANVLTF
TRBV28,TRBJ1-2,CASSRGAMGYGYTF
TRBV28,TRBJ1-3,CASSLRTGGISGNTIYF
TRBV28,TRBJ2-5,CASTHTESETQYF
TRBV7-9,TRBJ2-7,CASSFLGAGGNEQYF
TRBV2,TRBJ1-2,CASQKGTGDGYTF
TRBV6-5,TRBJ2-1,CASTNPTGHEQFF
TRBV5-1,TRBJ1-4,CASSRGQGDHPSEKLFF
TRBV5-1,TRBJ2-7,CASSTTSGGLTYEQYF
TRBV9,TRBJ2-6,CASAHATGTGFSGANVLTF
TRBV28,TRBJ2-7,CASSSFRDKGSEQYF
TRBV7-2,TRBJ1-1,CASSLNGPVGFAEAFF
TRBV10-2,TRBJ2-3,CASSESGGLSTDTQYF
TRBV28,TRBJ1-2,CASSSAGRVNGYTF
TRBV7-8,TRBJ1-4,CASSSDGERMMGKLFF
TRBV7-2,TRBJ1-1,CASSRESGTEGKAFF
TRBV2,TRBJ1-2,CASSIVFENYGYTF
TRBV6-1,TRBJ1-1,CASRSRNTEAFF
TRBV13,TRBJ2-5,CASSLRLADYGTQYF
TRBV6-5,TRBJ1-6,CASSSLFAPLHF
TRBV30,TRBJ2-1,CAWTTGQDNEQFF
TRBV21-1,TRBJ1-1,CASRALTEAFF
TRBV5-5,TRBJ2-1,CASSLDTTYNEQFF
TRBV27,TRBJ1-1,CASSLTALPTEAFF
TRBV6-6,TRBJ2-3,CASSYGVQRGTDTQYF
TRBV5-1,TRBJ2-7,CASSLGGTGDSYEQYF
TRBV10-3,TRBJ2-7,CAISQGYYEQYF
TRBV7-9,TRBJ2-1,CSSSPPTGLAEKFF
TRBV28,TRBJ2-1,CASTRGLDEQFF
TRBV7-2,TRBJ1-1,CASSSRREAFF
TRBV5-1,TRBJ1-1,CASSAQGLGAFF
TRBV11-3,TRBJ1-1,CASSLDRGTEAFF
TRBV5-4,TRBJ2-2,CASSLGSGGANTGELFF
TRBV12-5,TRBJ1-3,CASAKGQGYGNTIYF
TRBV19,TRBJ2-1,CATSRGSYNEQFF